These 10 T cell receptor beta chains were all obtained from the same sample, sequenced in a study of T cells in localized non-small cell lung cancer. Profiling relied on immunoSEQ multiplex PCR, and the TCRdb table lists in-frame clones only, not all of them. The sample has 35,000 to 50,000 clones; approximately 83% are singletons. The specimen comprised peripheral blood, sampled before any cancer treatment. The receptors were sampled from a man aged 40-75 years with stage I lung adenocarcinoma.

This chain links TRBV7-9 with TRBJ2-7; TRBD1 matches 8 bases. The CDR3 loop spans 15 amino acids. Per germline, CDR1 SEHNR and CDR2 FQNEAQ (reference sequence). V was clipped by 3 bases and J by 6 bases; unmatched bases: 10. The CDR3 is CASSLGQGAVREQYF. In nucleotides, the CDR3 is TGTGCCAGCAGCTTGGGCCAGGGGGCCGTTCGCGAGCAGTACTTC.

The chain recombines TRBV15 with TRBJ2-3; TRBD1 matches 9 bases. This CDR3 contains 15 residues. The V gene end was trimmed by 4 bases and the J gene end by 1 base; junction bases not matched to a gene: 3. The germline V gene has CDR1 LNHNV and CDR2 YYDKDF (reference sequence). This CDR3 reads CATSIWTGGTDTQYF. The CDR3 bases are TGTGCCACCAGCATCTGGACAGGGGGCACAGATACGCAGTATTTT. Full variable domain (rest looked up from reference TRBV15 and TRBJ2-3): DAMVIQNPRYQVTQFGKPVTLSCSQTLNHNVMYWYQQKSSQAPKLLFHYYDKDFNNEADTPDNFQSRRPNTSFCFLDIRSPGLGDTAMYLCATSIWTGGTDTQYFGPGTRLTVL.

V gene TRBV15 combines with J gene TRBJ2-7; no clear D. The ends were cut back, 8 bases at V and 0 bases at J, with 14 bases in the middle. Per germline, CDR1 LNHNV and CDR2 YYDKDF (reference sequence). The CDR3 runs to 14 residues. DNA of the CDR3: TGTGCCACCCAGAGTGGAACTTACTCCTACGAGCAGTACTTC. It encodes CATQSGTYSYEQYF.

This sequence joins TRBV5-1 and TRBJ2-5, with unresolved D. V lost 7 bases and J 4 bases, leaving 8 bases between the germline ends. This CDR3 has 11 amino acids. Germline V gives CDR1 SGHRS, CDR2 YFSETQ. Here the CDR3 reads CASGVGETQYF. CDR3 in DNA: TGCGCCAGCGGGGTTGGAGAGACCCAGTACTTC. The full variable domain, in which reference TRBV5-1 and TRBJ2-5 provide the parts outside the CDR3, is KAGVTQTPRYLIKTRGQQVTLSCSPISGHRSVSWYQQTPGQGLQFLFEYFSETQRNKGNFPGRFSGRQFSNSRSEMNVSTLELGDSALYLCASGVGETQYFGPGTRLLVL.

The rearrangement joins TRBV19 to TRBJ2-7; D not resolved. The length of the CDR3 is 14 residues. Trimming removed 3 bases at V and 4 bases at J, with 13 bases between. Germline V gene sequence: CDR1 LNHDA, CDR2 SQIVND (reference sequence). This CDR3 is CASSMGPKPYEQYF. CDR3 nucleotide sequence: TGTGCCAGTAGTATGGGCCCGAAACCTTACGAGCAGTACTTC.

A few counts support this clone. This chain's CDR3 is CASSQVSTDTQYF. The DNA of the CDR3 is TGTGCCAGCAGTCAGGTTAGCACAGATACGCAGTATTTT. The chain links TRBV6-5 to TRBJ2-3; D unclear. Trimming took off 5 bases at V and 0 bases at J, with 6 bases between the two ends. Germline CDR1 reads MNHEY; CDR2 reads SVGAGI. CDR3 length: 13 residues.

The CDR3 region has the DNA TGTGCCAGGCTTCAGGGATATGGCTACACCTTC. As protein: CARLQGYGYTF. V usage is TRBV28 and J usage is TRBJ1-2, with D possibly being TRBD1 (5 bases). The CDR3 has 11 residues. CDR1 is MDHEN and CDR2 is SYDVKM in the germline V gene. Deletions cut 9 bases from V and 5 bases from J, with 10 bases between.

The gene calls are TRBV28 and TRBJ1-2; TRBD1 aligns across 7 bases. This CDR3 has 13 residues. In germline, CDR1 is MDHEN, CDR2 SYDVKM. V lost 10 bases to trimming and J lost 2 bases; unmatched junction nucleotides: 7. CDR3 sequence: CATEGGQNYGYTF. The CDR3 DNA is TGTGCCACCGAGGGGGGACAGAACTATGGCTACACCTTC.

The rearrangement uses TRBV28 and TRBJ2-7, with a weak D call TRBD1 (6 bases). Germline V CDR1 and CDR2: MDHEN, SYDVKM. The CDR3 covers 15 residues. V was pared by 4 bases and J by 5 bases, with 18 bases between. The CDR3 spells CASSSPQQGSHEQYF. The CDR3, as DNA: TGTGCCAGCAGTTCCCCACAACAGGGTTCGCACGAGCAGTACTTC.

This sequence joins TRBV5-1 and TRBJ2-1; D remains ambiguous. V was pared by 0 bases and J by 4 bases, with 5 bases between. This CDR3 is 13 amino acids long. CDR1 is SGHRS and CDR2 is YFSETQ in the germline V gene. In DNA form, the CDR3 reads TGCGCCAGCAGCTTGGAACGGTACAATGAGCAGTTCTTC. Translated, it gives CASSLERYNEQFF.